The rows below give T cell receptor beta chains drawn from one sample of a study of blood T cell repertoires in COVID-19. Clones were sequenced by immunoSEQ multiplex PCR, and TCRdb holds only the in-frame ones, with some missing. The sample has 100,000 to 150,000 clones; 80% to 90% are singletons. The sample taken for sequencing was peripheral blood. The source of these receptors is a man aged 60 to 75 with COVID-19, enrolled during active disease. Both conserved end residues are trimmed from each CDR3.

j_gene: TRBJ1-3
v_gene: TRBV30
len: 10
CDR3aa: AWSRTGNTIY

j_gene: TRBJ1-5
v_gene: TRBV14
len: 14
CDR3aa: ASSQETWPGNQPQH

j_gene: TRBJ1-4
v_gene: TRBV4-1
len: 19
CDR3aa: ASSQDFPGQGALGSNEKLF

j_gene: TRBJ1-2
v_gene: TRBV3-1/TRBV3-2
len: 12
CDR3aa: ASSQPNRDYGYT

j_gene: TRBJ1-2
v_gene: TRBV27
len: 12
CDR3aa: ASSFRAGNYGYT

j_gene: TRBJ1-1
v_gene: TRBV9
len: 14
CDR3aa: ASSVDVTGGGTEAF

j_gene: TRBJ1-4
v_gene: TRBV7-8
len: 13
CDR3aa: ASRPSGQKNEKLF

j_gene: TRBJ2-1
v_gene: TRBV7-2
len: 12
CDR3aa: ASSLTRLGNEQF

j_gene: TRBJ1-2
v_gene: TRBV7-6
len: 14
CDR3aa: ASSDSSGARDYGYT

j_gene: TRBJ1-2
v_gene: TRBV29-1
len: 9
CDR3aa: SVGSLLGYT

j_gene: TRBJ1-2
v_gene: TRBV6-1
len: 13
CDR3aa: ASSEANRVVYGYT

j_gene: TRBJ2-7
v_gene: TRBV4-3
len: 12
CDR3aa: ASSQDFQGMVQY

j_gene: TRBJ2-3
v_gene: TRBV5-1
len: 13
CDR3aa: ASSLVPGGSDTQY

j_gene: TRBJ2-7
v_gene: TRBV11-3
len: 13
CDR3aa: ASSLGGLAGGEQY

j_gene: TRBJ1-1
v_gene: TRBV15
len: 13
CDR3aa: ATRLGRSGNPEAF

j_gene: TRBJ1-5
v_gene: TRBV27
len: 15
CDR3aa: ASSSLRLGGRGQPQH

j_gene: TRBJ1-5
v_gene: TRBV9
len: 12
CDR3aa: ASSVGQGGQPQH

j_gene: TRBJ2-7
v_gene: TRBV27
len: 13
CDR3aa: ASSTRQGHSYEQY

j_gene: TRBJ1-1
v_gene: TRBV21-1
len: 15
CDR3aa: ASSLGTLSGLNTEAF

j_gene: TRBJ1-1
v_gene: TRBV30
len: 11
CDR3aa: AWIRQVNTEAF

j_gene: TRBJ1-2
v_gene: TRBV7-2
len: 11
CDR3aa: ASSVDRDHGYT

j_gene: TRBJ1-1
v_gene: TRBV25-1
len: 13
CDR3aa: ASSVSDRVVTEAF

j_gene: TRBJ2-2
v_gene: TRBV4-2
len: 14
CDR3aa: ASSQGWTPDTGELF

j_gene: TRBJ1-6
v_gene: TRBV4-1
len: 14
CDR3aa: ASSQDPGQGWSPLH

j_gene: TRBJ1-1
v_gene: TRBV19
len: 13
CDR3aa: ASLDKNPWNTEAF

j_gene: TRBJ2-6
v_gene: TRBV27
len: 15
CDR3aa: ASTAGGGLSGANVLT

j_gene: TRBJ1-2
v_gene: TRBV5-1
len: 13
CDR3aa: ASSLISPREDGYT

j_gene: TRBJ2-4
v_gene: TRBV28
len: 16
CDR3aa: ASSRLAGGKIAKNIQY

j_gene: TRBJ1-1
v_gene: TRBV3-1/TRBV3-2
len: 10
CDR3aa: ASSPRDTEAF

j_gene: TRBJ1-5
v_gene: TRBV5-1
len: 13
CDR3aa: ASSFEPGENQPQH

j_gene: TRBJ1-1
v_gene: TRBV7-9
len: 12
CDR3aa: ASSDGQGGTEAF

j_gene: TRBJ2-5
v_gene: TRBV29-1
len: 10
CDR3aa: SVVTNQETQY

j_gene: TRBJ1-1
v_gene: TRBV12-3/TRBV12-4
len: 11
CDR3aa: ASSKSGQNEAF

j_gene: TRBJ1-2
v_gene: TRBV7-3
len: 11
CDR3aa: ASSFERGGGYT

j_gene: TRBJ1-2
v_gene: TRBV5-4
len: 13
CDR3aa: ASSSIQDRGAGYT

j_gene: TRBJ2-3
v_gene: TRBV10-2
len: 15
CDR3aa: ASSSRGTSGGTDTQY

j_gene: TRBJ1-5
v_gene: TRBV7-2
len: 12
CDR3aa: ASGTGGQDQPQH

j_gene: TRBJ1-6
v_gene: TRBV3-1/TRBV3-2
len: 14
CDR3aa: ASSLPGTGVVSPLH

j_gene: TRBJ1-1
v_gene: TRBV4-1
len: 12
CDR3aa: ASSQDVWATEAF

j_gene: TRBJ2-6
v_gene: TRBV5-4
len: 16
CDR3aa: ASSGKGQGAPGANVLT

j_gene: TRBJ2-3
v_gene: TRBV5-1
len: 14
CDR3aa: ASSLAGTSGADTQY

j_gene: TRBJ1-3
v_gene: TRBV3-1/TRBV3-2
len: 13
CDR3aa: ASSQGGQTGNTIY

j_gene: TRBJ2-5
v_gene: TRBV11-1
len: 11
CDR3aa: ASSSGLEETQY

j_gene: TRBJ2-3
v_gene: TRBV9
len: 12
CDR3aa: ASSVNRGADTQY

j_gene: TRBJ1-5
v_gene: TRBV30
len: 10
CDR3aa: AWSQGHQPQH

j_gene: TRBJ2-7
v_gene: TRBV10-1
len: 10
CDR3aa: ASSRYSGEQY

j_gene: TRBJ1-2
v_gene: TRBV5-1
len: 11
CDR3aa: ASSPAGGDGYT

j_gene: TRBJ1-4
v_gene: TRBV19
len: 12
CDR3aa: ASSGEQGNEKLF

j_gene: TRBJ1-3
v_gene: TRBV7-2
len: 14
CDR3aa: ASSLRVHLSGNTIY

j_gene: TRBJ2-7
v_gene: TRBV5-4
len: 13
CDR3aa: ASSFGQGQKYEQY

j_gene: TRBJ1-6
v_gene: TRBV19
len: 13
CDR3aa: ASSMEGGGNSPLH

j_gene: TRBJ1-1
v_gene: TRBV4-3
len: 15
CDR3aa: ASSQSRQGLGNTEAF

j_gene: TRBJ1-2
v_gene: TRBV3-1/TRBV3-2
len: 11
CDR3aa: ASSQGRGGGYT

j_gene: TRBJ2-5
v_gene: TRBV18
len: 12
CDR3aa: ASSPSKGQETQY